The 26 T cell receptor beta chains listed next were all sequenced from one sample in a study of T cell responses to AZD1222 COVID-19 vaccine. Measured with immunoSEQ multiplex PCR; TCRdb has only the in-frame clones, and not every one. The sample lists around 160,000 clones, approximately 78% occurring once. This specimen consisted of peripheral blood, obtained on day 0 of MenACWY control vaccination. The receptors come from an adult in good health.

The chain is built from TRBV3-1 (or the pseudogene TRBV3-2) and TRBJ2-1; TRBD1 aligns across 9 bases. CDR3 length equals 17 residues. The J segment lost 6 bases and the V segment lost 1 base, leaving 10 bases of the junction unmatched. From germline, CDR1 is LGHDT and CDR2 YNNKEL (reference sequence). This chain's CDR3 is CASSQGGTGMVRNEQFF. The CDR3 nucleotides are TGTGCCAGCAGCCAAGGCGGGACAGGGATGGTTCGCAATGAGCAGTTCTTC.

The rearrangement joins TRBV10-1 to TRBJ1-4, with D maybe TRBD1 (6 bases). Trimming removed 5 bases from V and 8 bases from J, with 21 bases in between. The germline V gene has CDR1 WNHNN and CDR2 SYGVQD (reference sequence). The CDR3 is 16 residues long. Written as DNA, the CDR3 is TGCGCCAGCAGTTCCTGGCCGGGACACGCTGGCGAAAAACTGTTTTTT. Translation: CASSSWPGHAGEKLFF.

J is TRBJ2-7 and V is TRBV6-1, with a tentative D call TRBD1 (6 bases). The CDR3 is made up of 14 amino acids. The V and J ends lost 2 bases and 2 bases respectively, with 10 bases between them. The V gene's germline CDR1 is MNHNS and CDR2 SASEGT. The CDR3 protein is CASSEIGGTYEQYF. In nucleotides, the CDR3 is TGTGCCAGCAGTGAAATAGGGGGTACCTACGAGCAGTACTTC.

This chain connects TRBV6-5 to TRBJ1-1, with D maybe TRBD1 (6 bases). Between the trimmed V and J ends, which lost 0 bases and 7 bases, there was a span of 18 bases. The CDR3 consists of 16 residues. Germline CDR1 is MNHEY and CDR2 is SVGAGI. The CDR3 region has the DNA TGTGCCAGCAGTTACTCGGGAATTGGGGGGCAAGGTGAAGCTTTCTTT. Residues: CASSYSGIGGQGEAFF.

This clone was found a few times. This chain joins TRBV5-5 and TRBJ2-5; 7 bases fit TRBD1. The length of the CDR3 is 14 residues. The V gene end was trimmed by 3 bases and the J gene end by 4 bases; junction bases not matched to a gene: 6. The V gene's germline CDR1 is SGHKS and CDR2 YYEKEE (reference sequence). The chain's CDR3 is CASSSSRGIETQYF. The CDR3 nucleotides read TGTGCCAGCAGCTCCTCCAGGGGGATAGAGACCCAGTACTTC.

This clone has only a few counts. The chain couples TRBV15 to TRBJ2-2; no firm D call. Germline CDR1 is LNHNV and CDR2 is YYDKDF (reference sequence). This CDR3 has 13 amino acids. Trimming took off 8 bases at V and 5 bases at J, with 12 bases between the two ends. CDR3 sequence reads: CATSPSFTGELFF. For the CDR3, the DNA is TGTGCCACCTCCCCCTCATTTACCGGGGAGCTGTTTTTT.

The chain joins TRBV6-1 to TRBJ2-1; D not certain. Germline V gene sequence: CDR1 MNHNS, CDR2 SASEGT. The V and J ends lost 5 bases and 7 bases respectively, with 9 bases between them. CDR3 length: 12 amino acids. The CDR3 DNA reads TGTGCCAGCAGTTATTTGGGGAATGAGCAGTTCTTC. It is translated as CASSYLGNEQFF.

The V gene is TRBV2, the J gene TRBJ1-6, with unresolved D. Germline CDR1 and CDR2: SNHLY and FYNNEI. This CDR3 has 13 residues. V lost 5 bases to trimming and J lost 6 bases, with 8 bases between them. In nucleotides, the CDR3 is TGTGCCAGCAGTTCGGAGGGTAATTCACCCCTCCACTTT. Translated, it gives CASSSEGNSPLHF.

V usage is TRBV4-1 and J usage is TRBJ2-1; 11 bases map to TRBD2. CDR1 MGHRA and CDR2 YSYEKL come from the germline V gene. V lost 1 base and J lost 9; bases outside the gene matches: 8. The CDR3 length is 16 residues. CDR3 in DNA: TGCGCCAGCAGCCAAGGTGTGACTAGCGGGGTCGGTGAGCAGTTCTTC. This sequence encodes CASSQGVTSGVGEQFF.

The chain uses TRBV7-2 and TRBJ2-1; 9 bases map to TRBD2. With V trimmed by 5 bases and J by 2 bases, 4 bases remained unmatched. Germline CDR1 is SGHTA and CDR2 is FQGNSA. The length of the CDR3 is 15 residues. Here the CDR3 reads CASSPTSGTYNEQFF. As DNA, the CDR3 is TGTGCCAGCAGCCCGACTAGCGGAACCTACAATGAGCAGTTCTTC.

The chain uses TRBV7-9 and TRBJ2-2; 9 bases match TRBD2. Germline assignment: CDR1 SEHNR and CDR2 FQNEAQ (reference sequence). The CDR3 has 15 amino acids. V dropped 4 bases and J dropped 0; count of bases not matched to a gene: 0. CDR3 region: CASSWTSANTGELFF. CDR3 DNA: TGTGCCAGCAGCTGGACTAGCGCGAACACCGGGGAGCTGTTTTTT.

This clone was picked up many times. The V call is TRBV9, the J call TRBJ1-2; tentatively, D is TRBD1 (6 bases). Germline-derived CDR1 and CDR2 are SGDLS and YYNGEE. The CDR3 extends over 13 amino acids. V dropped 4 bases and J dropped 4 bases, with 11 bases sitting between them. The CDR3 region has the DNA TGTGCCAGCAGCTGGACAGAGTCCTATGGCTACACCTTC. It specifies CASSWTESYGYTF.

The genes are TRBV5-4 and TRBJ2-5; unclear D gene. The CDR3 runs to 16 residues. Trimming stripped 4 bases from V and 2 bases from J, with 18 bases between. Germline loops: CDR1 SGHNT, CDR2 YYREEE (reference sequence). The CDR3 DNA reads TGTGCCAGCAGCCCCGTGGCGGCTCGAACGCAAGAGACCCAGTACTTC. Translation: CASSPVAARTQETQYF.

The V and J genes are TRBV5-5 and TRBJ2-3; 10 positions match TRBD1. The CDR3 totals 16 residues. Germline loops: CDR1 SGHKS, CDR2 YYEKEE (reference sequence). V lost 4 bases, J lost 6 bases, and 11 bases stayed unmatched. The CDR3 sequence: CASSQNPGQGGDTQYF. In DNA, the CDR3 is TGTGCCAGCAGCCAAAACCCTGGACAGGGGGGTGATACGCAGTATTTT.

The chain recombines TRBV5-4 with TRBJ1-6; TRBD1 agrees at 7 bases. Germline-derived CDR1 and CDR2 are SGHNT and YYREEE (reference sequence). CDR3 size: 17 residues. V trimming: 4 bases; J trimming: 2 bases; junction bases outside the gene matches: 9. In DNA, the CDR3 is TGTGCCAGCAGCGCAGCGACAGGGATAACCTATAATTCACCCCTCCACTTT. Protein sequence: CASSAATGITYNSPLHF.

The chain is built from TRBV7-6 and TRBJ2-7; TRBD1 is a possible D gene (6 bases). Germline V gene sequence: CDR1 SGHVS, CDR2 FNYEAQ. V lost 8 bases, J lost 3 bases, and 17 bases lay in between. The CDR3 is 14 amino acids. The DNA of the CDR3 is TGTGCCAGCGGACCGACAGGCCTAGGCTACGAGCAGTACTTC. Amino acids: CASGPTGLGYEQYF.

The chain couples TRBV7-2 to TRBJ1-2, with TRBD1 as a possible D gene (6 bases). CDR1 and CDR2 from the germline V gene are SGHTA and FQGNSA. V lost 2 bases to trimming and J lost 5 bases, with 18 bases between them. The CDR3 runs 16 residues. CDR3 loop: CASSLTPPGATYGYTF. The CDR3 nucleotides are TGTGCCAGCAGCTTAACCCCACCAGGGGCTACGTATGGCTACACCTTC.

The chain carries TRBV5-8 and TRBJ2-3, with D unresolved. The CDR3 is 15 residues long. Trimming left V 1 base short and J 2 bases short, with 11 bases between. The germline CDR1 and CDR2 sequences are SGHTS and YDEGEE. The CDR3 nucleotides are TGTGCCAGCAGCTTGTACAAAGGCTACACAGATACGCAGTATTTT. It specifies CASSLYKGYTDTQYF.

This chain connects TRBV3-1 (or the pseudogene TRBV3-2) to TRBJ2-1; 13 bases fit TRBD2. CDR1 and CDR2 (germline): LGHDT, YNNKEL (reference sequence). This CDR3 contains 15 residues. J lost 4 bases, V lost 6 bases, and 3 bases had no gene match. The CDR3 DNA reads as TGTGCCAGCAGATCGACTAGCGGGGGGTACAATGAGCAGTTCTTC. It yields the protein CASRSTSGGYNEQFF.

This clone showed up just once. The chain carries TRBV6-5 and TRBJ1-5; weak D call: TRBD1 (6 bases). The germline gives CDR1 MNHEY, CDR2 SVGAGI. V lost 6 bases to trimming and J lost 0 bases, with 12 bases between them. The CDR3 is made up of 15 amino acids. DNA of the CDR3: TGTGCCAGCAGCCCAAACAGGGTTAGCAATCAGCCCCAGCATTTT. As protein: CASSPNRVSNQPQHF.

The V call is TRBV5-4, the J call TRBJ2-5; D remains unclear. V lost 1 base, J lost 2 bases, and 9 bases lay in between. The germline gives CDR1 SGHNT, CDR2 YYREEE (reference sequence). The CDR3 is 14 residues long. CDR3 nucleotides: TGTGCCAGCAGCTTGTTACTGGCGCAAGAGACCCAGTACTTC. It encodes CASSLLLAQETQYF.

The rearrangement links TRBV14 to TRBJ2-2; no definite D call. The CDR3 extends over 19 amino acids. V was shortened by 1 base and J by 1 base, with 19 bases between the two germline ends. CDR1 is SGHDN and CDR2 is FVKESK in the germline V gene. The CDR3 sequence: CASSQGTVGLYWNTGELFF. CDR3 coding DNA: TGTGCCAGCAGCCAAGGAACTGTTGGTCTGTACTGGAACACCGGGGAGCTGTTTTTT.

V and J are TRBV11-2 and TRBJ1-1; weak D call: TRBD1 (5 bases). Deletions cut 1 base from V and 0 bases from J, with 9 bases between. The length of the CDR3 is 15 residues. CDR1 is SGHAT, CDR2 FQNNGV, per germline. The CDR3 coding sequence is TGTGCCAGCAGCTTAGGGAGGGACCTGAACACTGAAGCTTTCTTT. It specifies CASSLGRDLNTEAFF.

This chain links TRBV12-1 with TRBJ1-2. TRBV12-1 is a documented pseudogene. There are 13 residues in the CDR3. The CDR3 reads CASTPEKYYGYTF. The CDR3 region has the DNA TGTGCCAGCACCCCCGAAAAGTACTATGGCTACACCTTC.

J is TRBJ1-1 and V is TRBV28; a weak D match, TRBD1 (6 bases). Germline CDR1 and CDR2: MDHEN and SYDVKM. This CDR3 region has 17 residues. V gave up 7 bases and J gave up 0 bases, with 21 bases separating them. The CDR3 spells CASKKDRWGWMNTEAFF. CDR3 nucleotide sequence: TGTGCCAGCAAAAAAGACAGGTGGGGTTGGATGAACACTGAAGCTTTCTTT.

This clone was recorded only once. The V and J genes are TRBV25-1 and TRBJ1-3; D remains ambiguous. The germline V gene encodes CDR1 MGHDK and CDR2 SYGVNS. The CDR3 is made up of 13 amino acids. V lost 6 bases and J 4 bases, leaving 10 bases between the germline ends. As DNA, the CDR3 is TGTGCCAGCAGACCTGGGTGGGGAAACACCATATATTTT. The encoded protein is CASRPGWGNTIYF.